This entry lists 26 T cell receptor beta chains sequenced from one sample in a study of T cells after yellow fever vaccination. One entry per CDR3 protein results from TCRdb running MiXCR on the 5' RACE reads. The sample carries around 550,000 distinct CDR3 sequences, 15% to 20% recorded once. Specimen: PBMCs, collected 15 days after the yellow fever booster vaccination. These receptors were taken from a young man who received the YFV17D yellow fever vaccine.

This chain uses TRBV5-1 with TRBJ1-2; 12 bases line up with TRBD1. The CDR3 consists of 15 residues. Germline V gene data show CDR1 as SGHRS and CDR2 as YFSETQ. V dropped 4 bases and J dropped 3; count of bases not matched to a gene: 4. CDR3 residues: CASSTGTGGDYGYTF. The CDR3 bases are TGCGCCAGCAGCACCGGGACAGGGGGCGACTATGGCTACACCTTC.

J is TRBJ1-3 and V is TRBV5-5, with D tentatively TRBD1 (5 bases). The CDR3 spans 14 residues. Trimming shortened V by 2 bases and J by 3 bases, and 9 bases separated the two germline ends. Germline values: CDR1 SGHKS, CDR2 YYEKEE (reference sequence). The CDR3 protein is CASSFPGNGNTIYF. As DNA, the CDR3 is TGTGCCAGCAGCTTCCCAGGGAATGGAAACACCATATATTTT.

V gene TRBV15 combines with J gene TRBJ2-1; the D gene could be TRBD1 or TRBD2 (5 bases each). The V end was cut by 6 bases, the J end by 0 bases, with 9 bases between. CDR3 length: 14 amino acids. CDR1 and CDR2 (germline): LNHNV, YYDKDF (reference sequence). The CDR3 region has the DNA TGTGCCACCAGTTTGAGGGGCTCCTACAATGAGCAGTTCTTC. It translates to CATSLRGSYNEQFF.

The rearrangement links TRBV7-9 to TRBJ2-7, with D possibly matching TRBD1 (6 bases). Deletions cut 5 bases from V and 6 bases from J, with 11 bases between. Germline V gene data show CDR1 as SEHNR and CDR2 as FQNEAQ (reference sequence). The CDR3 has 12 amino acids. The CDR3: CASSPRGSEQYF. The DNA for the CDR3 is TGTGCCAGCAGCCCCAGGGGAAGCGAGCAGTACTTC.

This clonotype was seen many times. This chain links TRBV10-3 with TRBJ2-7, with 11 bases matching TRBD1. CDR3 length: 14 amino acids. Per the germline V gene, CDR1 is ENHRY and CDR2 is SYGVKD. J lost 9 bases, V lost 10 bases, and 14 bases had no gene match. DNA of the CDR3: TGTGCCACCGGGCTCGGGACAGGGGGTTCTGGGCAGTACTTC. The encoded protein is CATGLGTGGSGQYF.

Ten or more counts support this clonotype. V is TRBV7-2 and J is TRBJ2-7; possibly TRBD2 for D (5 bases). V lost 3 bases and J 3 bases, leaving 12 bases between the germline ends. CDR1 and CDR2 from the germline V gene are SGHTA and FQGNSA. CDR3 length: 14 residues. This chain's CDR3 is CASSFGSGNYEQYF. The CDR3 DNA is TGTGCCAGCAGCTTTGGGAGCGGAAACTACGAGCAGTACTTC.

The chain carries TRBV20-1 and TRBJ2-6; D ambiguous. V was shortened by 2 bases and J by 3 bases, with 5 bases between the two germline ends. The length of the CDR3 is 13 residues. Germline V lookup: CDR1 DFQATT, CDR2 SNEGSKA (reference sequence). The DNA of the CDR3 is TGCAGTGCTAGATCGGTTGGGGCCAACGTCCTGACTTTC. Protein: CSARSVGANVLTF.

This chain joins TRBV5-5 and TRBJ2-5; no definite D call. This CDR3 contains 13 residues. V was pared by 1 base and J by 4 bases, with 8 bases between. Germline CDR1 is SGHKS and CDR2 is YYEKEE (reference sequence). This CDR3 reads CASSLWLSETQYF. The CDR3 DNA is TGTGCCAGCAGCTTGTGGCTCTCAGAGACCCAGTACTTC.

The J gene is TRBJ1-1, the V gene TRBV11-2, with a weak D call TRBD1 (5 bases). CDR1 is SGHAT, CDR2 FQNNGV, per germline. The CDR3 sequence is 14 residues long. The V end lost 5 bases, the J end lost 1 base, and 11 bases lay between the germline ends. Written as DNA, the CDR3 is TGTGCCAGCAGCGACCGAGGGGCGAACACTGAAGCTTTCTTT. Protein sequence: CASSDRGANTEAFF.

This clonotype was seen ten or more times. The chain is built from TRBV20-1 and TRBJ1-6; D might be TRBD1 (5 bases). V lost 5 bases and J 7 bases, leaving 18 bases between the germline ends. Germline CDR1 DFQATT, CDR2 SNEGSKA (reference sequence). The CDR3 sequence is 15 residues long. This CDR3 reads CSARQLGNSNSPLHF. DNA for the CDR3: TGCAGTGCTCGACAGTTAGGGAACTCCAATTCACCCCTCCACTTT.

The chain employs TRBV7-2 and TRBJ2-7; D gene ambiguous. Germline CDR1 reads SGHTA; CDR2 reads FQGNSA. V was pared by 2 bases and J by 5 bases, with 10 bases between. The CDR3 contains 13 residues. The CDR3 sequence is CASSLNTIHEQYF. The CDR3 DNA reads as TGTGCCAGCAGCTTAAATACGATCCACGAGCAGTACTTC.

This clonotype was found a few times. The chain is built from TRBV5-6 and TRBJ2-3, with TRBD2 matching over 11 bases. V shed 2 bases and J 4 bases; nucleotides not matched to a gene: 18. CDR3 length equals 20 residues. Germline V gene sequence: CDR1 SGHDT, CDR2 YYEEEE. In DNA, the CDR3 is TGTGCCAGCAGCTTCGAGACTAGCGGGATTGTTGGATCAGTCCCAGATACGCAGTATTTT. Residues: CASSFETSGIVGSVPDTQYF. Combining the CDR3 with reference TRBV5-6 and TRBJ2-3 gives the whole variable domain DAGVTQSPTHLIKTRGQQVTLRCSPKSGHDTVSWYQQALGQGPQFIFQYYEEEERQRGNFPDRFSGHQFPNYSSELNVNALLLGDSALYLCASSFETSGIVGSVPDTQYFGPGTRLTVL.

The V and J genes are TRBV20-1 and TRBJ2-1; D is possibly TRBD2 (5 bases). V was cut by 5 bases and J by 3 bases, with 8 bases left in between. Germline loops: CDR1 DFQATT, CDR2 SNEGSKA (reference sequence). The CDR3 is 12 amino acids. CDR3 region: CSAGGRYNEQFF. In DNA form, the CDR3 reads TGCAGTGCTGGAGGACGCTACAATGAGCAGTTCTTC.

There are a few counts of this clonotype. The chain couples TRBV4-1 to TRBJ2-5, with D perhaps TRBD2 (5 bases). CDR1 is MGHRA, CDR2 YSYEKL, per germline. The CDR3 runs to 15 residues. V dropped 5 bases and J dropped 5 bases, with 18 bases sitting between them. CDR3 sequence reads: CASSSWGAGGETQYF. Here the CDR3 DNA reads TGCGCCAGCAGCTCCTGGGGTGCCGGCGGGGAGACCCAGTACTTC.

This chain connects TRBV29-1 to TRBJ2-1, with unresolved D. Germline CDR1 and CDR2: SQVTM and ANQGSEA. V was trimmed by 0 bases and J by 13 bases, leaving 10 bases between them. The CDR3 spans 11 residues. The DNA for the CDR3 is TGCAGCGTTGAAGAGGGTAGCAGCCAGTTCTTC. Residues: CSVEEGSSQFF.

V is TRBV6-1 and J is TRBJ2-1; 7 bases align to TRBD1. The CDR3 extends over 15 amino acids. Trimming took 6 bases from V and 2 from J; bases not matched to a gene: 7. Germline assignment: CDR1 MNHNS and CDR2 SASEGT. The CDR3 bases are TGTGCCAGCAGCAGAATGGACAGGCCCTACAATGAGCAGTTCTTC. It encodes CASSRMDRPYNEQFF.

This clonotype occurred a few times. V is TRBV4-3 and J is TRBJ2-6, with D perhaps TRBD1 or TRBD2 (5 bases each). V was clipped by 1 base and J by 4 bases, with 11 bases between them. The CDR3 extends over 16 amino acids. Germline lookup yields CDR1 LGHNA and CDR2 YSLEER. CDR3 sequence reads: CASSQGGESGANVLTF. The DNA of the CDR3 is TGCGCCAGCAGCCAAGGAGGGGAATCAGGGGCCAACGTCCTGACTTTC.

The V gene is TRBV20-1, the J gene TRBJ2-1; TRBD2 agrees at 11 bases. CDR1 is DFQATT and CDR2 is SNEGSKA in the germline V gene (reference sequence). With 4 bases clipped from V and 9 bases from J, the junction kept 8 bases outside the gene matches. The CDR3 sequence is 14 residues long. DNA for the CDR3: TGCAGTGCTACCGATAGCGGGAGGGGTGGTGAGCAGTTCTTC. It is translated as CSATDSGRGGEQFF.

V usage is TRBV20-1 and J usage is TRBJ2-5; TRBD1 matches 9 bases. Germline CDR1 and CDR2: DFQATT and SNEGSKA (reference sequence). After removal of 0 bases from V and 4 bases from J, the junction contained 9 bases not matched to a gene. The CDR3 is 16 residues long. The CDR3 sequence: CSARDAGQGFLETQYF. CDR3 nucleotide sequence: TGCAGTGCTAGAGATGCGGGACAGGGCTTTTTAGAGACCCAGTACTTC.

The genes are TRBV5-1 and TRBJ2-1; D gene unclear. Per germline, CDR1 SGHRS and CDR2 YFSETQ. V shed 5 bases and J shed 1 base, with 10 bases lying between them. This CDR3 is 14 amino acids long. CDR3 residues: CASRVYRSYNEQFF. CDR3 sequence (DNA): TGCGCCAGCAGAGTTTACAGATCCTACAATGAGCAGTTCTTC.

This clonotype was recorded a few times. The V gene is TRBV5-1, the J gene TRBJ1-1; D not resolved. Germline-derived CDR1 and CDR2 are SGHRS and YFSETQ. CDR3 length: 13 amino acids. Trimming pared 2 bases from V and 3 bases from J, leaving 8 bases between. The CDR3 loop reads CASSFSRDTEAFF. The CDR3 DNA follows: TGCGCCAGCAGCTTCAGTCGGGACACTGAAGCTTTCTTT.

The chain combines TRBV13 with TRBJ2-3; 10 bases align to TRBD2. Germline loops: CDR1 PRHDT, CDR2 FYEKMQ (reference sequence). The CDR3 has 14 amino acids. The trim removed 10 bases at V and 0 bases at J, leaving 4 bases unmatched. The CDR3 region has the DNA TGTGCCACCACTAGCGGGATAAGCACAGATACGCAGTATTTT. Translating it yields CATTSGISTDTQYF.

CDR3 region: CASSFTGRRETQYF. DNA of the CDR3: TGTGCCAGCAGTTTTACCGGGAGACGCGAGACCCAGTACTTC. The chain recombines TRBV12-3 or TRBV12-4 with TRBJ2-5; a possible D gene is TRBD2 (6 bases). The CDR3 is 14 amino acids. V lost 3 bases and J 5 bases, leaving 13 bases between the germline ends.

The V gene is TRBV9, the J gene TRBJ1-1; tentatively, D is TRBD1 (5 bases). Germline V gene sequence: CDR1 SGDLS, CDR2 YYNGEE. The length of the CDR3 is 14 residues. With 5 bases removed from V and 3 bases from J, the gap between germline ends came to 14 bases. The CDR3 protein is CASSVQAGDTEAFF. CDR3 DNA: TGTGCCAGCAGTGTACAGGCGGGTGACACTGAAGCTTTCTTT.

This clonotype was seen a few times. The CDR3 nucleotides are TGCAGCGGGAAAAACAGGGCTCCCAACACTGAAGCTTTCTTT. This gives the protein CSGKNRAPNTEAFF. This chain joins TRBV29-1 and TRBJ1-1; TRBD1 is a possible D gene (6 bases). Trimming took off 7 bases at V and 2 bases at J, with 17 bases between the two ends. CDR1 and CDR2 from the germline V gene are SQVTM and ANQGSEA. The CDR3 spans 14 residues.

This clonotype was counted a few times. The chain employs TRBV5-6 and TRBJ2-5; TRBD2 matches at 10 bases. This CDR3 contains 14 residues. CDR1 is SGHDT and CDR2 is YYEEEE in the germline V gene. J gave up 4 bases and V 4 bases, and 4 bases lay outside the gene matches. The CDR3 spells CASSVAGGGETQYF. In DNA form, the CDR3 reads TGTGCCAGCAGCGTAGCGGGAGGCGGAGAGACCCAGTACTTC. The entire variable domain, with the rest obtained from reference TRBV5-6 and TRBJ2-5, is as follows: DAGVTQSPTHLIKTRGQQVTLRCSPKSGHDTVSWYQQALGQGPQFIFQYYEEEERQRGNFPDRFSGHQFPNYSSELNVNALLLGDSALYLCASSVAGGGETQYFGPGTRLLVL.